This entry lists 9 T cell receptor beta chains sequenced from one sample in a study of blood T cell repertoires in COVID-19. Profiling relied on immunoSEQ multiplex PCR, and the TCRdb table lists in-frame clones only, not all of them. Among about 200,000 clones listed, approximately 86% were seen once. Sequenced sample: PBMCs or T cells enriched from blood (not recorded which). The receptors originated from a woman under 40 who had been exposed to COVID-19.

The chain uses TRBV6-1 and TRBJ1-2, with a weak D call TRBD1 (6 bases). The CDR3 is made up of 13 amino acids. The ends were cut back, 2 bases at V and 4 bases at J, with 8 bases in the middle. From germline, CDR1 is MNHNS and CDR2 SASEGT. CDR3 protein: CASSETGLYGYTF. The CDR3 DNA reads TGTGCCAGCAGTGAAACAGGGCTCTATGGCTACACCTTC.

This rearrangement joins TRBV27 to TRBJ1-4; TRBD1 matches 8 bases. CDR1 and CDR2 from the germline V gene are MNHEY and SMNVEV (reference sequence). CDR3 length: 15 residues. With 6 bases clipped from V and 7 bases from J, the junction kept 10 bases outside the gene matches. The CDR3: CASSPPGQEVEKLFF. The CDR3 DNA sequence: TGTGCCAGCAGCCCCCCGGGACAGGAGGTTGAAAAACTGTTTTTT. Variable domain in full (rest from reference TRBV27 and TRBJ1-4): EAQVTQNPRYLITVTGKKLTVTCSQNMNHEYMSWYRQDPGLGLRQIYYSMNVEVTDKGDVPEGYKVSRKEKRNFPLILESPSPNQTSLYFCASSPPGQEVEKLFFGSGTQLSVL.

V is TRBV7-8 and J is TRBJ1-2; 9 bases are shared with TRBD1. This CDR3 region has 16 residues. Unmatched junction bases numbered 11, after V lost 2 bases and J lost 7 bases. Looked up from germline, CDR1 is SGHVS and CDR2 is FQNEAQ. The CDR3 DNA is TGTGCCAGCAGCTTATCAACTACAGGGGGCGCGAGTGGCTACACCTTC. This gives the protein CASSLSTTGGASGYTF.

V and J are TRBV6-5 and TRBJ2-1; 8 bases align to TRBD1. Trimming removed 6 bases from V and 9 bases from J; junction bases left unmatched: 10. This CDR3 has 14 residues. The germline V gene has CDR1 MNHEY and CDR2 SVGAGI. As DNA, the CDR3 is TGTGCCAGCAGGCCACAGGGGGGCCGCTCTGAGCAGTTCTTC. This gives the protein CASRPQGGRSEQFF.

CDR3 sequence (DNA): TGTGCCAGCAGTGGAGAGTTGACAAACTCCTACGAGCAGTACTTC. Translated: CASSGELTNSYEQYF. The gene calls are TRBV2 and TRBJ2-7, with unresolved D. Germline-derived CDR1 and CDR2 are SNHLY and FYNNEI. The CDR3 is 15 residues long. V was clipped by 4 bases and J by 0 bases, with 13 bases between them.

CDR3 in DNA: TGTGCCAGTAGTCTGTCGGGACAGGGATATGAAAAACTGTTTTTT. Translation gives CASSLSGQGYEKLFF. The V and J genes are TRBV19 and TRBJ1-4; 9 positions agree with TRBD1. This CDR3 contains 15 residues. Trimming cost V 5 bases and J 6 bases; bases outside gene matches: 7. Germline lookup yields CDR1 LNHDA and CDR2 SQIVND (reference sequence). The full variable domain, in which reference TRBV19 and TRBJ1-4 provide the parts outside the CDR3, is DGGITQSPKYLFRKEGQNVTLSCEQNLNHDAMYWYRQDPGQGLRLIYYSQIVNDFQKGDIAEGYSVSREKKESFPLTVTSAQKNPTAFYLCASSLSGQGYEKLFFGSGTQLSVL.

V and J are TRBV28 and TRBJ1-4, with 11 bases matching TRBD1. CDR1 and CDR2 from the germline V gene are MDHEN and SYDVKM. The J segment lost 7 bases and the V segment lost 6 bases, leaving 4 bases of the junction unmatched. The CDR3 has 14 amino acids. The CDR3 coding sequence is TGTGCCAGCAGACGGACAGGGGGCGGTGAAAAACTGTTTTTT. This codes for CASRRTGGGEKLFF.

This chain uses TRBV19 with TRBJ2-7; D gene uncertain. The CDR3 sequence is 14 residues long. V gave up 3 bases and J gave up 2 bases, with 11 bases separating them. Germline CDR1 LNHDA, CDR2 SQIVND (reference sequence). CDR3 in amino acids: CASSIFDKTYEQYF. CDR3 DNA sequence: TGTGCCAGTAGTATTTTTGACAAGACCTACGAGCAGTACTTC.

This clone occurred once. This rearrangement joins TRBV24-1 to TRBJ2-1; tentative D call: TRBD2 (7 bases). CDR1 and CDR2 from the germline V gene are KGHDR and SFDVKD. Trimming took 4 bases from V and 8 from J, leaving 11 bases between them. There are 13 residues in the CDR3. In DNA form, the CDR3 reads TGTGCCACCAGTGAGAGGGGGGGCGATGAGCAGTTCTTC. This gives the protein CATSERGGDEQFF.